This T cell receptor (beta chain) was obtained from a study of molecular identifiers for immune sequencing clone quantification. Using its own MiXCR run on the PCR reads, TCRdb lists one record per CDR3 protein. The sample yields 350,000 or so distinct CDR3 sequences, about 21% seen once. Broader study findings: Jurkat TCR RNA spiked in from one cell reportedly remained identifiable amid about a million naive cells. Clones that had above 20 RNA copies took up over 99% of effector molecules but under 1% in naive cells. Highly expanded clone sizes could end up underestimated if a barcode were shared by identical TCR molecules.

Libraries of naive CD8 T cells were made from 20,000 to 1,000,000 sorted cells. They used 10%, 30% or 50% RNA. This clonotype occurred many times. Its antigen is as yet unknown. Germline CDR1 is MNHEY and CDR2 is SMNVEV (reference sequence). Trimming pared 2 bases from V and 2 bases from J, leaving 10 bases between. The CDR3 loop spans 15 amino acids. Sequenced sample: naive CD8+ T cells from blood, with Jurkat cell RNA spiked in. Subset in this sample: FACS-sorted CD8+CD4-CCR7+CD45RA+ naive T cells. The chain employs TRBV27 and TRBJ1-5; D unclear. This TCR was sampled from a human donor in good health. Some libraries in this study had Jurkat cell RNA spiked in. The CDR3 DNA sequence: TGTGCCAGCAGTTTAAGCGGGGTGGGCAATCAGCCCCAGCATTTT. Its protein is CASSLSGVGNQPQHF.